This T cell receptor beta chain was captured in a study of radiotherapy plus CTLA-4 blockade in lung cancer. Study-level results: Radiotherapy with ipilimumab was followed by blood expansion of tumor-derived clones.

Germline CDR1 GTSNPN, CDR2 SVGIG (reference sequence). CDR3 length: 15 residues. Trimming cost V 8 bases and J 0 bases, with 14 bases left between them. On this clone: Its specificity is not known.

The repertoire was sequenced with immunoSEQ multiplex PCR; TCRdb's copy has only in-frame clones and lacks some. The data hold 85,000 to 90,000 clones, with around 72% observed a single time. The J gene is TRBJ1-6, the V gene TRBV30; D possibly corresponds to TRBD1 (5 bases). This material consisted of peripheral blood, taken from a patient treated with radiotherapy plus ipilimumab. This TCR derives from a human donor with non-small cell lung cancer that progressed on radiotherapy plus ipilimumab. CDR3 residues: CAGAEVGSYNSPLHF. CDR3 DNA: TGTGCCGGGGCAGAGGTGGGCTCCTATAATTCACCCCTCCACTTT.